This note documents a single TCR beta chain sequence. A read error may account for a junction end that differs from germline. This entry comes from a study of Graves' ophthalmopathy and Graves' hyperthyroidism. Investigators amplified TCR beta CDR3 regions from RNA transcripts. First-round RT-PCR relied on HTBI primers, and a second-round multiplex PCR came next. TCRdb redid the calling of the multiplex PCR reads with MiXCR, one entry per CDR3 protein. This table has approximately 700,000 distinct CDR3 sequences, roughly 40% appearing once. Donors with ophthalmopathy: moderate-to-severe activity, CAS ≥3, NOSPECS ≥4, duration under 3 months. Clinicians diagnosed using symptoms, serum thyroxine, TRAb, thyroid ultrasound and orbital computed tomography. The material sequenced was peripheral blood. The source is an adult man with Graves' ophthalmopathy.

The CDR3 nucleotides read TGCAGCGCTGCCCCCGCGGTTTTGGACAACGAGCATTACTTC. It codes for CSAAPAVLDNEHYF. The chain recombines TRBV29-1 with TRBJ2-7; tentatively, D is TRBD1 (5 bases). The CDR3 contains 14 residues. CDR1 SQVTM and CDR2 ANQGSEA come from the germline V gene.